Listed below are T cell receptor beta chains from one sample, sequenced in a study of blood T cell repertoires in COVID-19. TCRdb's copy holds only in-frame clones and misses some; the assay was immunoSEQ multiplex PCR. The profile shows about 89,000 clones, about two thirds of them singletons. Input material: peripheral blood. The receptors here all came from a woman aged 80 or over with acute or convalescent COVID-19. CDR3s include the opening cysteine and the closing phenylalanine or tryptophan. The D gene is left open where the match is weak. Clone size is stated in some rows and not others, as once, few, many or a class when expanded.

-,TRBJ1-1,TRBD1,TRBV5-1,TGCGCCAGCAGCTCCGACAGGGGGGTGAACACTGAAGCTTTCTTT,CASSSDRGVNTEAFF
-,TRBJ1-2,TRBD1,TRBV2,TGTGCCAGCAGGACCGGGACAGGGCTTGGCTACACCTTC,CASRTGTGLGYTF
-,TRBJ1-1,TRBD1,TRBV7-9,TGTGCCAGCAGGCGGGACAGGGGCTTGAACACTGAAGCTTTCTTT,CASRRDRGLNTEAFF
-,TRBJ2-1,TRBD1,TRBV6-2/TRBV6-3,TGTGCCAGCAGCGAGACAGGGGCCCTAGCCTACAATGAGCAGTTCTTC,CASSETGALAYNEQFF
-,TRBJ1-6,TRBD1,TRBV18,TGTGCCAGCTCATCGGACAGGTCTAATTCACCCCTCCACTTT,CASSSDRSNSPLHF
few,TRBJ2-7,-,TRBV7-9,TGTGCCAGCAGCCCCGCGGGGCTGAGCTCCTACGAGCAGTACTTC,CASSPAGLSSYEQYF
-,TRBJ1-2,-,TRBV5-1,TGCGCCAGCAGCTTGTCGGGGGATGGCTACACCTTC,CASSLSGDGYTF
-,TRBJ1-2,-,TRBV3-1/TRBV3-2,TGTGCCAGCACCAAAGAGTTGGGGACTTACACCTTC,CASTKELGTYTF
few,TRBJ2-4,-,TRBV6-5,TGTGCCAGCAGCGCAGGGTTAACCAAAAACATTCAGTACTTC,CASSAGLTKNIQYF
-,TRBJ1-5,-,TRBV7-2,TGTGCCAGCAGCTTATTTGCAGGGGAAAATAGCAATCAGCCCCAGCATTTT,CASSLFAGENSNQPQHF
few,TRBJ1-5,-,TRBV3-1/TRBV3-2,TGTGCCAGCAGCCTCTATGTCGAGGGTCAGCCCCAGCATTTT,CASSLYVEGQPQHF
-,TRBJ2-7,TRBD2,TRBV3-1/TRBV3-2,TGTGCCAGCAGTCCTGCGGGGGGAAGGATTAGCCACGAGCAGTACTTC,CASSPAGGRISHEQYF
-,TRBJ1-5,-,TRBV10-3,TGTGCCATCAGTGACGAACAGGGCGGAGGTCAGCCCCAGCATTTT,CAISDEQGGGQPQHF
-,TRBJ1-1,-,TRBV4-3,TGCGCCAGCAGCCCCCAGGGGCCTAACACTGAAGCTTTCTTT,CASSPQGPNTEAFF
once,TRBJ2-5,TRBD2,TRBV7-2,TGTGCCAGCAGCTTAGCGGCGGGCGGGGGGGCCGGAGAGACCCAGTACTTC,CASSLAAGGGAGETQYF
-,TRBJ2-1,TRBD2,TRBV6-1,TGTGCCAGCAGTGAACTAGCGGGGGGGCAAAATGAGCAGTTCTTC,CASSELAGGQNEQFF
once,TRBJ1-2,-,TRBV3-1/TRBV3-2,TGTGCCAGCAGCTCCCGGGCCCAGGGCCTAAGTAAACGCTATGGCTACACCTTC,CASSSRAQGLSKRYGYTF
-,TRBJ2-3,TRBD2,TRBV4-2,TGTGCCAGCAGCCCTGGACTAGCGGGGACAGATACGCAGTATTTT,CASSPGLAGTDTQYF
-,TRBJ2-1,TRBD1,TRBV19,TGTGCCAGTAGAGAGACAGGGGTCTCCTACAATGAGCAGTTCTTC,CASRETGVSYNEQFF
-,TRBJ2-7,-,TRBV7-2,TGTGCCAGCAGGCCCCGGACAGACTACGAGCAGTACTTC,CASRPRTDYEQYF
-,TRBJ1-2,-,TRBV5-5,TGTGCCAGCAGCTTTGGAGCGGGGGCGGAGGACTATGGCTACACCTTC,CASSFGAGAEDYGYTF
few,TRBJ1-1,TRBD1,TRBV3-1/TRBV3-2,TGTGCCAGCAGCCGCTCGGCAGGGGGAGGTGAAGCTTTCTTT,CASSRSAGGGEAFF
few,TRBJ1-1,-,TRBV20-1,TGCAGTGCTAGCCGGACAGAAGCTTTCTTT,CSASRTEAFF
-,TRBJ1-2,TRBD1,TRBV5-4,TGTGCCAGCAGCTCCCAGGGGGCAGTAGGCTACACCTTC,CASSSQGAVGYTF
-,TRBJ2-2,TRBD2,TRBV10-3,TGTGCCATCAGTGAGCCCAGCGGGGGGAACACCGGGGAGCTGTTTTTT,CAISEPSGGNTGELFF
once,TRBJ1-2,TRBD1,TRBV19,TGTGCCAGTAGCCTGGGACAGGGGCCAGGCCCGACCTTC,CASSLGQGPGPTF